This TCR beta chain was documented in a study of kidney transplant recipient with SARS-CoV-2 infection. This clonotype was observed at least ten times. V was pared by 7 bases and J by 4 bases, with 23 bases between. The CDR3 consists of 16 residues. TCRdb called the reads again in MiXCR, with one record for every CDR3 protein. The table records fewer than 250,000 distinct CDR3 sequences, more than 25% of them present only once. The origin of this receptor is a male patient younger than 45 who had COVID-19 and was a kidney transplant recipient. A share of the T cells may be of graft donor origin. The sample here was a blood sample, taken at baseline and between days 110 and 120 from a kidney transplant recipient. The chain links TRBV5-3 to TRBJ1-2; no firm D call. TRBV5-3 is marked as an open reading frame, function uncertain. The CDR3 coding sequence is TGTGCCAGAGACCCGCCAGTGGTGAGAAAGACCTATGGCTACACCTTC. It encodes CARDPPVVRKTYGYTF.